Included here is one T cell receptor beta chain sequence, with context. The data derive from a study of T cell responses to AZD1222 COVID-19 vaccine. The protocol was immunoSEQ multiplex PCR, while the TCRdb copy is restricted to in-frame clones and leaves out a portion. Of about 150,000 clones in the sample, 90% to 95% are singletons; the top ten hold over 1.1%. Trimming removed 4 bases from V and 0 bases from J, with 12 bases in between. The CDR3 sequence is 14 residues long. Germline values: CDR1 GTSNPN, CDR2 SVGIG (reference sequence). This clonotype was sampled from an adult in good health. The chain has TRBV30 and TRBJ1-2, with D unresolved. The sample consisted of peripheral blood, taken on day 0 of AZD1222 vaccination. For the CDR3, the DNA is TGTGCCTGGACCCTGACGGGGACTAACTATGGCTACACCTTC. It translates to CAWTLTGTNYGYTF. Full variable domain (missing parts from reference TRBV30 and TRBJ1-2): SQTIHQWPATLVQPVGSPLSLECTVEGTSNPNLYWYRQAAGRGLQLLFYSVGIGQISSEVPQNLSASRPQDRQFILSSKKLLLSDSGFYLCAWTLTGTNYGYTFGSGTRLTVV.